This entry lists 7 T cell receptor beta chains sequenced from one sample in a study of human T cells and chemical hapten exposure. TCRdb reprocessed the RACE reads via MiXCR and lists one record per CDR3 protein. This sample yields 35,000 to 50,000 distinct CDR3 sequences, of which around 3.6% are seen a single time; 5.6% belongs to the top ten. Stated time point: healthy volunteer bleed at 6 weeks. Blood, whole and unfractionated, served as the source for total RNA extraction. The sample taken for sequencing was whole blood. These receptors were obtained from a human donor in good health. Some clones in this sample may be carry-over from other donors' samples.

This clonotype was seen ten or more times. The genes are TRBV7-8 and TRBJ1-1; D gene ambiguous. Germline CDR1 is SGHVS and CDR2 is FQNEAQ. The CDR3 is 14 amino acids. V was cut by 7 bases and J by 0 bases, with 12 bases left in between. The CDR3 sequence is CASTLADMNTEAFF. The CDR3 bases are TGTGCCAGCACCCTCGCAGATATGAACACTGAAGCTTTCTTT.

The chain combines TRBV4-1 with TRBJ2-7; no clear D gene. Trimming took off 0 bases at V and 4 bases at J, with 4 bases between the two ends. CDR3 length: 12 residues. Germline lookup yields CDR1 MGHRA and CDR2 YSYEKL. CDR3 in amino acids: CASSQDGYEQYF. Here the CDR3 DNA reads TGCGCCAGCAGCCAAGATGGGTACGAGCAGTACTTC.

The chain is built from TRBV6-5 and TRBJ2-7; 7 bases agree with TRBD1. V dropped 0 bases and J dropped 1; count of bases not matched to a gene: 3. Germline-derived CDR1 and CDR2 are MNHEY and SVGAGI. The CDR3 totals 15 residues. DNA for the CDR3: TGTGCCAGCAGTTACTCGGTGACAGGGTCCTACGAGCAGTACTTC. Translated, it gives CASSYSVTGSYEQYF.

This clonotype showed up many times. The genes are TRBV4-1 and TRBJ1-2; 8 positions agree with TRBD1. The V and J ends lost 6 bases and 6 bases, in that order; junction bases with no gene match: 12. The CDR3 loop spans 15 amino acids. Germline V gives CDR1 MGHRA, CDR2 YSYEKL. DNA of the CDR3: TGCGCCAGCAGAAAAATAGGGCAGGGGGCGAATGGCTACACCTTC. Protein product: CASRKIGQGANGYTF.

This clonotype was observed at least ten times. This sequence joins TRBV20-1 and TRBJ2-3; 8 nucleotides line up with TRBD2. Trimming removed 0 bases from V and 0 bases from J; junction bases left unmatched: 17. CDR1 DFQATT and CDR2 SNEGSKA come from the germline V gene (reference sequence). The CDR3 length is 20 residues. This CDR3 reads CSAREGFGTSPLPSTDTQYF. CDR3 nucleotides: TGCAGTGCTAGAGAAGGGTTCGGGACTAGTCCGTTACCTAGCACAGATACGCAGTATTTT.

This clonotype appeared many times. The V call is TRBV15, the J call TRBJ2-3; 7 positions agree with TRBD2. The CDR3 totals 16 residues. The ends lost 0 bases at V and 5 bases at J; junction bases unmatched: 8. Germline-derived CDR1 and CDR2 are LNHNV and YYDKDF (reference sequence). In nucleotides, the CDR3 is TGTGCCACCAGCAGAGATAAGAAGCGGGATGAAGATACGCAGTATTTT. Protein: CATSRDKKRDEDTQYF.

This clonotype was recorded many times. The chain recombines TRBV20-1 with TRBJ2-7; TRBD2 might be the D (6 bases). Germline V CDR1 and CDR2: DFQATT, SNEGSKA (reference sequence). CDR3 length: 11 residues. V was pared by 5 bases and J by 3 bases, with 8 bases between. The CDR3 sequence: CSAREYYEQYF. The DNA of the CDR3 is TGCAGTGCTCGGGAGTACTACGAGCAGTACTTC.